The 7 T cell receptor beta chains in this list originate from one sample, sequenced in a study of blood T cell repertoires in COVID-19. Profiling relied on immunoSEQ multiplex PCR, and the TCRdb table lists in-frame clones only, not all of them. Seen here are approximately 170,000 clones, about 85% observed once, and the top ten hold roughly 1.3%. The sequencing sample was made of peripheral blood. The receptor set was obtained from a man between 60 and 70 years old who had recovered from COVID-19.

This chain links TRBV20-1 with TRBJ1-1; possible D gene TRBD1, 6 bases. The V end was cut by 6 bases, the J end by 11 bases, with 16 bases between. Germline assignment: CDR1 DFQATT and CDR2 SNEGSKA (reference sequence). This CDR3 spans 11 amino acids. The DNA of the CDR3 is TGCAGTGCCTTCGGACAGCTACGGGCTTTCTTT. Protein product: CSAFGQLRAFF.

Comment on this clone: The sample has other DNA sequences that encode this CDR3 too. V is TRBV12-3 or TRBV12-4 and J is TRBJ2-5; the match to TRBD1 covers 7 bases. V lost 5 bases to trimming and J lost 5 bases; unmatched junction nucleotides: 5. CDR3 length equals 13 residues. DNA of the CDR3: TGTGCCAGCAGTCAACAGGGGAGCGAGACCCAGTACTTC. Translating gives CASSQQGSETQYF.

This clone showed up just once. This chain joins TRBV11-1 and TRBJ1-2; D unresolved. CDR1 is SGHAT and CDR2 is FQDESV in the germline V gene (reference sequence). Trimming stripped 6 bases from V and 4 bases from J, with 9 bases between. CDR3 size: 12 residues. CDR3 residues: CASSSGLYGYTF. CDR3 nucleotide sequence: TGTGCCAGCAGTTCTGGACTCTATGGCTACACCTTC.

The rearrangement links TRBV3-1 (or the pseudogene TRBV3-2) to TRBJ1-2; D gene uncertain. The germline CDR1 and CDR2 sequences are LGHDT and YNNKEL (reference sequence). The CDR3 runs to 15 residues. V lost 0 bases and J 0 bases, leaving 8 bases between the germline ends. Here the CDR3 reads CASSQEVSPNYGYTF. The CDR3 DNA is TGTGCCAGCAGCCAAGAGGTCAGTCCTAACTATGGCTACACCTTC.

The chain joins TRBV6-6 to TRBJ2-7; a weak D match, TRBD1 (6 bases). CDR3 length: 15 amino acids. Trimming left V 8 bases short and J 3 bases short, with 20 bases between. CDR1 and CDR2 (germline): MNHNY, SVGAGI (reference sequence). The CDR3 bases are TGTGCCAGCGGGGGAGTTTGGGACACAAACTACGAGCAGTACTTC. This gives the protein CASGGVWDTNYEQYF.

This chain joins TRBV4-1 and TRBJ2-7; TRBD2 is a possible D gene (6 bases). V was clipped by 4 bases and J by 4 bases, with 17 bases between them. Per the germline V gene, CDR1 is MGHRA and CDR2 is YSYEKL. This CDR3 region has 15 residues. As DNA, the CDR3 is TGCGCCAGCAGCCGGGAGCGGGCCACCTTGTACGAGCAGTACTTC. It yields the protein CASSRERATLYEQYF.

This chain joins TRBV2 and TRBJ1-4, with a tentative D call TRBD1 (5 bases). This CDR3 has 13 residues. Trimming cost V 6 bases and J 4 bases, with 9 bases left between them. Looked up from germline, CDR1 is SNHLY and CDR2 is FYNNEI. CDR3 protein: CASRQELNEKLFF. DNA for the CDR3: TGTGCCAGCAGACAGGAGCTTAATGAAAAACTGTTTTTT.